These T cell receptor beta chains were read from a single sample in a study of CD8+ T cells in alopecia areata. The data were produced by immunoSEQ multiplex PCR, yet TCRdb's version contains in-frame clones alone and is incomplete. The sample holds over 85,000 clones, 60% to 75% seen once. The sequencing here drew on CD8+ T cells sorted from blood, taken at week 4, from a patient treated with tofacitinib. These receptors originate from a human donor with alopecia areata. Each CDR3 is given with its conserved first and last residue. A D gene is named only where the DNA matches it firmly. Size tells how often a clone was seen (once, few, many) or the class of an expanded clone, and some rows leave it out.

v_gene	j_gene	d_gene	abundance	CDR3aa	CDR3nt
TRBV15	TRBJ1-2	.	.	CATSRVGWRSYGYTF	TGTGCCACCAGCAGAGTGGGGTGGAGGAGCTATGGCTACACCTTC
TRBV4-1	TRBJ2-5	.	.	CASSQAERETQYF	TGCGCCAGCAGCCAAGCTGAACGAGAGACCCAGTACTTC
TRBV5-6	TRBJ1-1	.	.	CASSLVGGLMNTEAFF	TGTGCCAGCAGCTTGGTTGGGGGCTTGATGAACACTGAAGCTTTCTTT
TRBV14	TRBJ2-1	.	few	CASSQVSQGYNEQFF	TGTGCCAGCAGCCAAGTCTCCCAGGGCTACAATGAGCAGTTCTTC
TRBV7-3	TRBJ2-1	.	few	CASSLTGLDYNEQFF	TGTGCCAGCAGCTTAACCGGCCTAGATTACAATGAGCAGTTCTTC
TRBV5-1	TRBJ2-7	.	few	CASSLGNEQYF	TGCGCCAGCAGCTTGGGAAACGAGCAGTACTTC
TRBV7-9	TRBJ2-7	TRBD1	few	CASSPRTGLKYEQYF	TGTGCCAGCAGCCCCCGGACAGGGTTAAAGTACGAGCAGTACTTC
TRBV30	TRBJ2-5	.	.	CAWSVLPNWSHVETQYF	TGTGCCTGGAGTGTACTCCCCAACTGGTCGCATGTGGAGACCCAGTACTTC
TRBV5-1	TRBJ2-1	.	.	CASSPQGPHNEQFF	TGCGCCAGCAGCCCTCAGGGACCACACAATGAGCAGTTCTTC
TRBV6-4	TRBJ2-1	.	few	CASSVTGNNEQFF	TGTGCCAGCAGTGTTACAGGGAACAATGAGCAGTTCTTC
TRBV25-1	TRBJ2-2	TRBD1	.	CASTNHAGTGDTGELFF	TGTGCCAGCACCAACCACGCCGGGACAGGGGACACCGGGGAGCTGTTTTTT
TRBV29-1	TRBJ1-1	.	.	CSVESARGGTEAFF	TGCAGCGTTGAATCGGCGCGGGGGGGCACTGAAGCTTTCTTT
TRBV14	TRBJ2-1	TRBD1	few	CASSQDQGASSKFF	TGTGCCAGCAGCCAAGATCAGGGGGCGAGTTCTAAGTTCTTC
TRBV4-2	TRBJ2-2	.	few	CASSQVDNTGELFF	TGTGCCAGCAGCCAAGTTGATAACACCGGGGAGCTGTTTTTT
TRBV14	TRBJ2-7	.	.	CASSQWDGYYEQYF	TGTGCCAGCAGCCAATGGGACGGATACTACGAGCAGTACTTC
TRBV29-1	TRBJ2-1	.	.	CSGLASNEQFF	TGCAGCGGCCTAGCGTCGAATGAGCAGTTCTTC
TRBV29-1	TRBJ1-2	.	.	CSVDGWPGYTF	TGCAGCGTTGATGGCTGGCCTGGCTACACCTTC
TRBV5-4	TRBJ2-1	.	.	CASSLGLDEQFF	TGTGCCAGCAGCTTAGGGTTAGATGAGCAGTTCTTC
TRBV4-3	TRBJ1-1	.	.	CASSQDLATGNTEAFF	TGCGCCAGCAGCCAAGATTTGGCGACAGGGAACACTGAAGCTTTCTTT
TRBV5-6	TRBJ2-7	TRBD1	.	CASSLAAGTGEGQYF	TGTGCCAGCAGCTTGGCGGCCGGGACAGGAGAAGGGCAGTACTTC
TRBV25-1	TRBJ1-2	.	once	CASSESGVGGYTF	TGTGCCAGCAGTGAATCTGGGGTAGGGGGCTACACCTTC
TRBV29-1	TRBJ1-2	TRBD1	.	CSVGIRDRGSYGYTF	TGCAGCGTTGGGATCCGGGACAGGGGGAGCTATGGCTACACCTTC